Below are 26 T cell receptor beta chains sequenced from a single sample in a study of T cell clonality in common variable immunodeficiency. TCRdb's copy holds only in-frame clones and misses some; the assay was immunoSEQ multiplex PCR. The record shows approximately 75,000 clones for this sample, with no singletons present. Input material: peripheral blood mononuclear cells. The receptors here all came from a person aged 18 to 70 in good health.

A remark on this clone: The read gets to within 3 residues of the CDR3 end, and the germline J gene fills in the rest. The V and J genes are TRBV7-9 and TRBJ1-6, with TRBD1 matching 7 bases. The CDR3 loop spans 15 amino acids. Trimming at V came to 3 bases and at J to 9 bases, leaving 8 bases not matched to a gene. Germline CDR1 and CDR2: SEHNR and FQNEAQ (reference sequence). The CDR3 DNA, read in part, is TGTGCCAGCAGCTTCGGCCGACAGGGAAGTTCACCC. The encoded protein is CASSFGRQGSSP. The complete CDR3 sequence is CASSFGRQGSSPLHF.

This clone was seen repeatedly, ten times or more. The read is 3 residues too short to cover the CDR3 end, so that end is filled in from the germline J gene. The V call is TRBV7-6, the J call TRBJ2-2; D is perhaps TRBD1 (5 bases). Trimming removed 1 base at V and 6 bases at J, with 12 bases between. Germline CDR1 SGHVS, CDR2 FNYEAQ. The CDR3 is 15 residues long. The CDR3 here is CASSLGSGSAGELFF. The sequenced CDR3 bases are TGTGCCAGCAGCTTAGGTTCAGGGTCCGCCGGGGAG.

There are many counts of this clone. The read ends 3 residues before the CDR3 terminus; that terminus is restored from the germline J gene. The rearrangement uses TRBV20-1 and TRBJ2-7; 9 bases are a match to TRBD1. Germline values: CDR1 DFQATT, CDR2 SNEGSKA (reference sequence). This CDR3 comprises 14 residues. V shed 5 bases, J shed 4 bases, and the junction held 9 bases outside the gene matches. The part of the CDR3 DNA that was read is TGCAGTGCTCCCCGGACAGGGGTGAAGTACGAG. This codes for CSAPRTGVKYE. The whole CDR3 sequence reads CSAPRTGVKYEQYF.

This clone was counted ten times or more. The sequenced part of the CDR3 DNA is TGTGCCAGTAGTGCAGGGACTGGGTCCTACAATGAG. Residues: CASSAGTGSYNE. The complete CDR3 protein is CASSAGTGSYNEQFF. This chain uses TRBV19 with TRBJ2-1; D is perhaps TRBD2 (6 bases). The read halts 3 residues ahead of the CDR3 end, with the missing end drawn from the germline J gene. This CDR3 is 15 amino acids long. The V end lost 5 bases, the J end lost 1 base, and 12 bases lay between the germline ends. Germline-derived CDR1 and CDR2 are LNHDA and SQIVND (reference sequence).

This clone was counted many times. The read ends 3 residues early relative to the CDR3; the germline J gene fills the gap. This chain links TRBV5-1 with TRBJ2-3; D may be TRBD2 (5 bases). This CDR3 region has 15 residues. Trimming took off 4 bases at V and 4 bases at J, with 16 bases between the two ends. The germline V gene encodes CDR1 SGHRS and CDR2 YFSETQ. Partial CDR3 DNA: TGCGCCAGCAGCCCGGAAGCACTAGTTGCAGATACG. Translated, it gives CASSPEALVADT. The complete CDR3 reads CASSPEALVADTQYF. Drawing the rest from reference TRBV5-1 and TRBJ2-3, the complete variable domain is KAGVTQTPRYLIKTRGQQVTLSCSPISGHRSVSWYQQTPGQGLQFLFEYFSETQRNKGNFPGRFSGRQFSNSRSEMNVSTLELGDSALYLCASSPEALVADTQYFGPGTRLTVL.

In this sample, this clone turned up many times. The CDR3 is cut off 3 residues early in the read; its end comes from the germline J gene. This chain links TRBV19 with TRBJ1-1; D might be TRBD1 (6 bases). The CDR3 sequence is 16 residues long. Germline CDR1 and CDR2: LNHDA and SQIVND (reference sequence). Trimming took off 5 bases at V and 0 bases at J, with 16 bases between the two ends. The chain's CDR3 is CASSVQGIRMNTEAFF. The CDR3 bases that were read are TGTGCCAGTAGTGTACAGGGTATCAGAATGAACACTGAA.

This clone came up many times. The read ends 3 residues before the CDR3 terminus; that terminus is restored from the germline J gene. Other DNA sequences from this sample encode an identical CDR3 as well. V and J are TRBV20-1 and TRBJ1-6; D is perhaps TRBD1 (6 bases). Trimming shortened V by 6 bases and J by 4 bases, and 19 bases separated the two germline ends. The CDR3 is made up of 16 amino acids. Germline V lookup: CDR1 DFQATT, CDR2 SNEGSKA (reference sequence). Here the CDR3 reads CSARGQTGFYNSPLHF. Incomplete CDR3 DNA: TGCAGTGCCCGAGGACAGACGGGCTTTTATAATTCACCC.

This clone was detected ten times or more. The read gets to within 3 residues of the CDR3 end, and the germline J gene fills in the rest. This rearrangement joins TRBV7-2 to TRBJ2-3; 7 nucleotides match TRBD2. The ends lost 0 bases at V and 6 bases at J; junction bases unmatched: 12. This CDR3 is built from 17 residues. Germline CDR1 SGHTA, CDR2 FQGNSA. The CDR3 is CASSLAGGSGGGDTQYF. Partial CDR3 DNA: TGTGCCAGCAGCTTAGCAGGCGGGAGCGGAGGAGGGGATACG.

Ten or more counts support this clone. CDR3 residues: CASSEMTGTATDTQYF. The sequenced CDR3 bases are TGCGCCAGCAGTGAGATGACCGGGACAGCCACAGATACG. The chain carries TRBV10-1 and TRBJ2-3, with TRBD1 identical over 7 bases. The DNA ends 3 residues before the CDR3 does, and the rest of the CDR3 is filled in from the germline J gene. The CDR3 spans 16 residues. With V trimmed by 2 bases and J by 2 bases, 7 bases remained unmatched. From germline, CDR1 is WNHNN and CDR2 SYGVQD (reference sequence).

This clone was detected many times. CDR3 region: CASSFSSLVRDGETQYF. The sequenced CDR3 bases are TGTGCCAGCAGCTTTTCGAGTTTGGTCAGAGACGGGGAGACC. The chain links TRBV7-8 to TRBJ2-5; D unclear. The read ends 3 residues shy of where the CDR3 ends; the end is completed using the germline J gene. The V and J ends lost 3 bases and 5 bases respectively, with 22 bases between them. Germline V lookup: CDR1 SGHVS, CDR2 FQNEAQ. This CDR3 comprises 17 residues.

In its sample, this clone was seen many times. The DNA ends 3 residues before the CDR3 does, and the rest of the CDR3 is filled in from the germline J gene. The V gene is TRBV20-1, the J gene TRBJ2-4; 12 positions agree with TRBD2. V lost 1 base and J lost 0; bases outside the gene matches: 7. CDR3 size: 18 residues. The germline gives CDR1 DFQATT, CDR2 SNEGSKA (reference sequence). The DNA read from the CDR3 is TGCAGTGCTAGAGCCAGACTAGCGGGAGACCTAGCCAAAAACATT. Its protein product is CSARARLAGDLAKNI. The CDR3 in its entirety is CSARARLAGDLAKNIQYF.

This clone was recorded at least ten times. The sequence runs out 3 residues before the end of the CDR3; the remainder is reconstructed from the germline J gene. The V and J genes are TRBV18 and TRBJ2-6, with 8 bases fitting TRBD1. V gave up 3 bases and J gave up 0 bases; unmatched junction bases: 4. Germline V lookup: CDR1 KGHSH, CDR2 LQKENI. The CDR3 consists of 17 residues. CDR3 region: CASSPGTGFSGANVLTF. CDR3 DNA (partial): TGTGCCAGCTCACCCGGGACAGGCTTCTCTGGGGCCAACGTC.

This clone has ten or more counts. The sequence runs out 3 residues before the end of the CDR3; the remainder is reconstructed from the germline J gene. The V call is TRBV11-2, the J call TRBJ2-7, with 7 bases fitting TRBD1. V shed 5 bases and J 0 bases; nucleotides not matched to a gene: 7. The CDR3 contains 15 residues. Germline assignment: CDR1 SGHAT and CDR2 FQNNGV. Here the CDR3 reads CASSIRQGFSYEQYF. The CDR3 bases that were read are TGTGCCAGCAGCATCAGACAGGGCTTCTCCTACGAG.

This clone was recorded at least ten times. The CDR3 extends 3 residues past the end of the read, so its final part is completed from the germline J gene. The chain uses TRBV5-4 and TRBJ1-6; TRBD1 agrees at 10 bases. Losses at the gene ends were 3 bases for V and 7 bases for J; bases not matched to a gene: 4. The CDR3 totals 15 residues. The germline V gene encodes CDR1 SGHNT and CDR2 YYREEE (reference sequence). CDR3 DNA, as far as it was read: TGTGCCAGCAGCTCCAGACAGGGGGCGAATTCACCC. Translation gives CASSSRQGANSP. The entire CDR3 is CASSSRQGANSPLHF.

This clone was seen at least ten times. Coverage ceases 3 residues before the CDR3 finishes, and the germline J gene fills in the end. The V call is TRBV5-5, the J call TRBJ1-6; D not resolved. Deletions cut 2 bases from V and 6 bases from J, with 9 bases between. There are 14 residues in the CDR3. Germline assignment: CDR1 SGHKS and CDR2 YYEKEE (reference sequence). CDR3 sequence: CASSFWKGNSPLHF. The CDR3 bases that were read are TGTGCCAGCAGCTTTTGGAAGGGTAATTCACCC.

At least ten counts were recorded for this clone. The part of the CDR3 DNA that was read is TGTGCCAGCATCCCCTTAGCGGGACCCAGCGAG. Encoded protein: CASIPLAGPSE. The complete CDR3 reads CASIPLAGPSEQYF. The gene calls are TRBV2 and TRBJ2-7, with TRBD2 identical over 8 bases. Read coverage stops 3 residues before the CDR3 terminus; the germline J gene supplies the remainder. The CDR3 consists of 14 residues. Germline assignment: CDR1 SNHLY and CDR2 FYNNEI. The V and J ends lost 7 bases and 6 bases, in that order; junction bases with no gene match: 11.

Notes on this clone: The read stops 3 residues short of the end of the CDR3; the missing end is completed from the germline J gene. V usage is TRBV7-3 and J usage is TRBJ2-5, with TRBD1 matching 7 bases. From germline, CDR1 is SGHTA and CDR2 FQGTGA. V was clipped by 4 bases and J by 1 base; unmatched bases: 3. This CDR3 has 14 residues. The CDR3 bases that were read are TGTGCCAGCAGCTCCACAGGGGCCCAAGAGACC. Its protein is CASSSTGAQET. The CDR3 in full is CASSSTGAQETQYF.

This clone was seen at least ten times. The DNA ends 3 residues before the CDR3 does, and the rest of the CDR3 is filled in from the germline J gene. The chain joins TRBV5-4 to TRBJ2-7, with 8 bases that match TRBD2. Germline assignment: CDR1 SGHNT and CDR2 YYREEE (reference sequence). Trimming cost V 4 bases and J 0 bases; bases outside gene matches: 9. This CDR3 is 16 amino acids long. CDR3: CASSKALAGVSYEQYF. CDR3 DNA, as far as it was read: TGTGCCAGCAGCAAGGCTCTAGCGGGCGTCTCCTACGAG. Variable domain in full (rest from reference TRBV5-4 and TRBJ2-7): ETGVTQSPTHLIKTRGQQVTLRCSSQSGHNTVSWYQQALGQGPQFIFQYYREEENGRGNFPPRFSGLQFPNYSSELNVNALELDDSALYLCASSKALAGVSYEQYFGPGTRLTVT.

This clone was counted many times. From the germline J gene comes the end of the CDR3, since the read stops 3 residues before it. Other DNA sequences within the sample encode an identical CDR3. The rearrangement joins TRBV7-2 to TRBJ2-5; 8 nucleotides line up with TRBD2. The CDR3 has 14 residues. The trim removed 1 base at V and 4 bases at J, leaving 2 bases unmatched. CDR1 SGHTA and CDR2 FQGNSA come from the germline V gene. Incomplete CDR3 DNA: TGTGCCAGCAGCTTAGGGCTAGCGGGAGAGACC. Translated: CASSLGLAGET. The CDR3 reads in full as CASSLGLAGETQYF.

This clone was recorded at least ten times. The sequence runs out 3 residues before the end of the CDR3; the remainder is reconstructed from the germline J gene. The chain recombines TRBV12-5 with TRBJ2-5, with D possibly being TRBD2 (5 bases). The V end lost 7 bases, the J end lost 0 bases, and 12 bases lay between the germline ends. CDR1 LGHNT and CDR2 FRNRAP come from the germline V gene. The CDR3 totals 14 residues. The CDR3 spells CASARGSYQETQYF. CDR3 bases read: TGTGCTAGTGCCCGGGGATCGTACCAAGAGACC. Filled out from reference TRBV12-5 and TRBJ2-5, the complete variable domain reads DARVTQTPRHKVTEMGQEVTMRCQPILGHNTVFWYRQTMMQGLELLAYFRNRAPLDDSGMPKDRFSAEMPDATLATLKIQPSEPRDSAVYFCASARGSYQETQYFGPGTRLLVL.

This clone was counted ten times or more. The CDR3 goes on 3 residues after the read ends, and that part is filled in from the germline J gene. The chain links TRBV20-1 to TRBJ2-7, with TRBD2 identical over 13 bases. The CDR3 is 15 amino acids. From germline, CDR1 is DFQATT and CDR2 SNEGSKA (reference sequence). Trimming at V came to 3 bases and at J to 5 bases, leaving 7 bases not matched to a gene. CDR3 bases read: TGCAGTGCTAGTCAAAGGGGACTAGCGGGACACGAG. This encodes CSASQRGLAGHE. The whole CDR3 is CSASQRGLAGHEQYF.

Ten or more counts support this clone. Read coverage stops 3 residues before the CDR3 terminus; the germline J gene supplies the remainder. The chain combines TRBV7-3 with TRBJ2-1, with D possibly matching TRBD2 (6 bases). CDR3 length: 15 amino acids. V dropped 5 bases and J dropped 5 bases, with 16 bases sitting between them. Germline V gives CDR1 SGHTA, CDR2 FQGTGA. The covered CDR3 bases are TGTGCCAGCAGCCCGGGGACTTCCCGCCACAATGAG. Translation: CASSPGTSRHNE. The complete CDR3 protein is CASSPGTSRHNEQFF.

This clone occurred many times. Read coverage stops 3 residues before the CDR3 terminus; the germline J gene supplies the remainder. The V and J genes are TRBV6-2 or TRBV6-3 and TRBJ2-5, with D possibly being TRBD2 (6 bases). The CDR3 contains 14 residues. The V end was cut by 0 bases, the J end by 6 bases, with 11 bases between. In germline, CDR1 is MNHEY, CDR2 SVGEGT. CDR3 DNA, as far as it was read: TGTGCCAGCAGTTACTCGGCGGGAACAAAGACC. This sequence encodes CASSYSAGTKT. The CDR3 as a whole reads CASSYSAGTKTQYF.

This clone was found many times. Coverage ceases 3 residues before the CDR3 finishes, and the germline J gene fills in the end. V usage is TRBV24-1 and J usage is TRBJ2-7; D may be TRBD1 (5 bases). This CDR3 comprises 14 residues. Trimming pared 2 bases from V and 5 bases from J, leaving 12 bases between. Germline CDR1 and CDR2: KGHDR and SFDVKD. CDR3: CATSDSRVVHEQYF. CDR3 DNA (partial): TGTGCCACCAGTGATTCCAGGGTAGTACACGAG.

This clone was counted at least ten times. Read sequence stops 3 residues before the CDR3 end, and the germline J gene provides the missing end. The chain recombines TRBV28 with TRBJ1-2, with 7 bases fitting TRBD1. This CDR3 is 16 amino acids long. The germline V gene encodes CDR1 MDHEN and CDR2 SYDVKM. Trimming removed 5 bases from V and 2 bases from J; junction bases left unmatched: 11. The covered CDR3 bases are TGTGCCAGCAGTCAACAGGGGCCCCGTCCAAACTATGGC. It specifies CASSQQGPRPNYG. The entire CDR3 reads CASSQQGPRPNYGYTF.

This clone appeared a few times. This clone may be a read error of a much larger clone one base away. With the read ending 3 residues before the CDR3 end, the germline J gene is used to fill in that end. This chain links TRBV19 with TRBJ2-2, with a weak D call TRBD2 (5 bases). The CDR3 totals 15 residues. Germline CDR1 and CDR2: LNHDA and SQIVND (reference sequence). The covered CDR3 bases are TGTGCCAGTAGTATAGATACCTCGGGGATGGCGGGG. Translating it yields CASSIDTSGMAG. The complete CDR3 reads CASSIDTSGMAGLFF.